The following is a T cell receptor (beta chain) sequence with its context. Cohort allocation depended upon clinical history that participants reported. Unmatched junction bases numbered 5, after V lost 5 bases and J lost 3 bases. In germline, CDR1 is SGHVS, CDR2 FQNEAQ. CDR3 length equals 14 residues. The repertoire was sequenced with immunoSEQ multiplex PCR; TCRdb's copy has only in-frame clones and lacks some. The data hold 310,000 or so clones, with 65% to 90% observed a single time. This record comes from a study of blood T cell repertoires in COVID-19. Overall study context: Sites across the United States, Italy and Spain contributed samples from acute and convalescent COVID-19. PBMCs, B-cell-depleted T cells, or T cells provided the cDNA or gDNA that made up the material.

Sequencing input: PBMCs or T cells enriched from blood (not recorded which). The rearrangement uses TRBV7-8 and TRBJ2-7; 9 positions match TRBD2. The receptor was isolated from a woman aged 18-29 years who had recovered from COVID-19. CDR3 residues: CASSKRTSDYEQYF. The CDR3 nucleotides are TGTGCCAGCAGCAAGCGGACTAGCGACTACGAGCAGTACTTC.